The 14 T cell receptor beta chains below come from one sample, sequenced in a study of human T cells and chemical hapten exposure. A single record per CDR3 protein comes from TCRdb applying MiXCR to the RACE reads. The sample holds over 150,000 distinct CDR3 sequences, 25% to 35% seen once. Time point: patch test 3, about 24 weeks after DPC sensitization. Treatment here: therapeutic diphenylcyclopropenone sensitization with weekly scalp DPC. This material consisted of whole blood, taken in connection with sensitization to the hapten diphenylcyclopropenone (DPC). The receptors derive from a young woman with alopecia areata. Some clones in this sample may be carry-over from other donors' samples.

The chain is built from TRBV4-3 and TRBJ1-2; D is possibly TRBD1 (5 bases). Trimming removed 4 bases at V and 4 bases at J, with 16 bases between. CDR3 length: 15 residues. The V gene's germline CDR1 is LGHNA and CDR2 YSLEER. The DNA of the CDR3 is TGCGCCAGCAGCCCAGAGAAGCAGGGTTTCTATGGCTACACCTTC. Protein: CASSPEKQGFYGYTF.

The chain uses TRBV5-6 and TRBJ2-1; no definite D call. With 1 base removed from V and 10 bases from J, the gap between germline ends came to 12 bases. The germline V gene encodes CDR1 SGHDT and CDR2 YYEEEE. This CDR3 is 13 amino acids long. DNA of the CDR3: TGTGCCAGCAGCTTGTACGAGTTAAGCGAGCAGTTCTTC. Protein sequence: CASSLYELSEQFF.

This chain joins TRBV29-1 and TRBJ2-1, with TRBD2 matching 8 bases. The junction had 4 bases not matched to a gene; V was cut back by 4 bases and J by 2 bases. This CDR3 spans 14 amino acids. Germline CDR1 is SQVTM and CDR2 is ANQGSEA. CDR3: CSVVQRGTYNEQFF. Here the CDR3 DNA reads TGCAGCGTTGTTCAGCGGGGGACCTACAATGAGCAGTTCTTC.

The chain employs TRBV4-1 and TRBJ2-1; the D gene could be TRBD1 or TRBD2 (5 bases each). This CDR3 is built from 17 residues. V lost 1 base, J lost 1 base, and 14 bases lay in between. CDR1 and CDR2 from the germline V gene are MGHRA and YSYEKL. The CDR3 here is CASSQVGASRSYNEQFF. DNA for the CDR3: TGCGCCAGCAGCCAAGTCGGGGCTAGCCGGTCCTACAATGAGCAGTTCTTC.

The V and J genes are TRBV27 and TRBJ1-1, with no clear D. The CDR3 runs 14 residues. V was clipped by 7 bases and J by 1 base, with 13 bases between them. Looked up from germline, CDR1 is MNHEY and CDR2 is SMNVEV (reference sequence). The CDR3 region is CASIGLRANTEAFF. The DNA of the CDR3 is TGTGCCAGCATCGGTCTCCGCGCGAACACTGAAGCTTTCTTT.

This clonotype was seen a handful of times. The genes are TRBV5-1 and TRBJ1-1; a weak D match, TRBD1 (6 bases). Trimming shortened V by 2 bases and J by 5 bases, and 16 bases separated the two germline ends. The CDR3 is 15 amino acids. Germline V lookup: CDR1 SGHRS, CDR2 YFSETQ. Here the CDR3 reads CASSFLQGSKTEAFF. The CDR3 DNA reads as TGCGCCAGCAGCTTTCTTCAGGGGAGTAAAACTGAAGCTTTCTTT. Variable domain in full (rest from reference TRBV5-1 and TRBJ1-1): KAGVTQTPRYLIKTRGQQVTLSCSPISGHRSVSWYQQTPGQGLQFLFEYFSETQRNKGNFPGRFSGRQFSNSRSEMNVSTLELGDSALYLCASSFLQGSKTEAFFGQGTRLTVV.

This clonotype has only a few counts. The chain links TRBV25-1 to TRBJ2-1; 8 nucleotides align to TRBD2. V gave up 4 bases and J gave up 15 bases; unmatched junction bases: 5. The CDR3 extends over 11 amino acids. CDR1 and CDR2 (germline): MGHDK, SYGVNS. CDR3: CASSGAGGSFF. The CDR3 DNA reads as TGTGCCAGCAGTGGGGCGGGGGGTTCGTTCTTC.

This rearrangement joins TRBV21-1 to TRBJ1-2; TRBD1, the D gene given by the table, was not confirmed from the DNA. TRBV21-1 is a recognized pseudogene. The CDR3 has 18 amino acids. CDR3 sequence (DNA): TGTGCCAGCAGCAAAGGGGGAGGCCCGGACAGGAACGTCTATGGCTACACCTTC. It translates to CASSKGGGPDRNVYGYTF.

There are many counts of this clonotype. The rearrangement uses TRBV29-1 and TRBJ2-1; D is uncertain. This CDR3 is 11 amino acids long. In germline, CDR1 is SQVTM, CDR2 ANQGSEA. Trimming took off 4 bases at V and 4 bases at J, with 5 bases between the two ends. Written as DNA, the CDR3 is TGCAGCGTTGGAAAATACAATGAGCAGTTCTTC. Protein: CSVGKYNEQFF.

J is TRBJ2-5 and V is TRBV20-1; perhaps TRBD2 as D (5 bases). The CDR3 is made up of 12 amino acids. Trimming removed 6 bases from V and 2 bases from J, with 10 bases in between. The germline V gene has CDR1 DFQATT and CDR2 SNEGSKA (reference sequence). Here the CDR3 DNA reads TGCAGTGCAGGACTGGGGCAAGAGACCCAGTACTTC. It codes for CSAGLGQETQYF.

This clonotype was seen more than once but under ten times. The chain recombines TRBV7-2 with TRBJ2-3; TRBD2 aligns across 13 bases. This CDR3 comprises 16 residues. After removal of 3 bases from V and 4 bases from J, the junction contained 4 bases not matched to a gene. CDR1 is SGHTA and CDR2 is FQGNSA in the germline V gene. Here the CDR3 reads CASSLGLAGKSDTQYF. CDR3 nucleotide sequence: TGTGCCAGCAGCTTGGGACTAGCGGGAAAATCAGATACGCAGTATTTT.

In its sample, this clonotype was seen many times. The V and J genes are TRBV29-1 and TRBJ2-3, with D uncertain. Trimming pared 4 bases from V and 7 bases from J, leaving 6 bases between. Germline lookup yields CDR1 SQVTM and CDR2 ANQGSEA. The CDR3 consists of 10 residues. CDR3 protein: CSVVWHTQYF. For the CDR3, the DNA is TGCAGCGTTGTTTGGCATACGCAGTATTTT.

This clonotype was recorded a few times. The chain carries TRBV6-2 or TRBV6-3 and TRBJ1-5; 7 bases align to TRBD1. Trimming took 4 bases from V and 5 from J; bases not matched to a gene: 2. This CDR3 is 13 amino acids long. Per the germline V gene, CDR1 is MNHEY and CDR2 is SVGEGT. The CDR3 sequence is CASSSQGYQPQHF. CDR3 bases: TGTGCCAGCAGTTCACAGGGGTATCAGCCCCAGCATTTT.

J is TRBJ2-3 and V is TRBV25-1, with 7 bases that match TRBD2. Germline loops: CDR1 MGHDK, CDR2 SYGVNS. CDR3 length: 17 amino acids. J gave up 1 base and V 4 bases, and 11 bases lay outside the gene matches. CDR3 DNA: TGTGCCAGCAGTGTTACTGGGGGGGGGAGCCGCACAGATACGCAGTATTTT. It yields the protein CASSVTGGGSRTDTQYF.